This is a list of T cell receptor beta chains from one sample in a study of blood T cell repertoires in COVID-19. Assay: immunoSEQ multiplex PCR; the TCRdb copy retains only in-frame clones and omits some. The sample lists around 31,000 clones, roughly 90% occurring once. The sequenced material came from peripheral blood. All receptors come from a man aged 55-75 years with COVID-19, enrolled during active disease. CDR3s include the opening cysteine and the closing phenylalanine or tryptophan. A D gene is named only where the DNA matches it firmly. Only some rows state a clone size, as once, few, many or a class for expanded clones.

d_gene,v_gene,abundance,j_gene,CDR3aa,CDR3nt
TRBD1,TRBV9,once,TRBJ1-5,CASSVGQNSNQPQHF,TGTGCCAGCAGCGTGGGACAGAATAGCAATCAGCCCCAGCATTTT
TRBD1,TRBV5-1,NA,TRBJ1-6,CASSPEAGQGYSPLHF,TGCGCCAGCAGCCCGGAGGCGGGACAGGGGTATTCACCCCTCCACTTT
NA,TRBV5-5,NA,TRBJ1-3,CASSWTENSGNTIYF,TGTGCCAGCAGCTGGACAGAAAACTCTGGAAACACCATATATTTT
TRBD1,TRBV5-1,once,TRBJ1-5,CASSYRTGGGQPQHF,TGCGCCAGCAGCTACCGGACAGGGGGGGGACAGCCCCAGCATTTT
NA,TRBV28,NA,TRBJ2-1,CASSFLRDSTKQFF,TGTGCCAGCAGTTTCTTACGGGATAGTACTAAGCAGTTCTTC
NA,TRBV6-5,NA,TRBJ1-6,CASSPTYNNSPLHF,TGTGCCAGCAGTCCCACATATAATAATTCACCCCTCCACTTT
NA,TRBV7-2,NA,TRBJ2-1,CASSLATADNEQFF,TGTGCCAGCAGCTTAGCGACGGCGGACAATGAGCAGTTCTTC
TRBD1,TRBV28,NA,TRBJ1-2,CASSPTGRYGYTF,TGTGCCAGCTCTCCGACAGGGCGCTATGGCTACACCTTC
NA,TRBV5-4,NA,TRBJ2-2,CASSIGAPGGELFF,TGTGCCAGCAGCATTGGGGCTCCCGGCGGGGAGCTGTTTTTT
NA,TRBV6-1,NA,TRBJ1-1,CASSEQMTVEAFF,TGTGCCAGCAGTGAACAAATGACAGTCGAAGCTTTCTTT
NA,TRBV28,NA,TRBJ2-3,CASTASASTDTQYF,TGTGCCAGCACCGCGAGTGCTAGCACAGATACGCAGTATTTT
NA,TRBV5-4,NA,TRBJ2-1,CASRTQGRNEQFF,TGTGCCAGCAGGACCCAAGGCAGGAATGAGCAGTTCTTC
NA,TRBV18,NA,TRBJ2-1,CASSPPSQGNNEQFF,TGTGCCAGCTCACCACCGTCACAGGGTAACAATGAGCAGTTCTTC
TRBD2,TRBV10-1,NA,TRBJ2-7,CASSEPPPREGYEQYF,TGCGCCAGCAGTGAGCCCCCCCCGCGGGAGGGATACGAGCAGTACTTC
NA,TRBV7-9,NA,TRBJ2-3,CASSLGAAGRTDTQYF,TGTGCCAGCAGCTTAGGTGCTGCGGGACGCACAGATACGCAGTATTTT
NA,TRBV3-1/TRBV3-2,NA,TRBJ1-4,CASSQGRANEKLFF,TGTGCCAGCAGCCAAGGGAGGGCTAATGAAAAACTGTTTTTT
NA,TRBV18,NA,TRBJ2-3,CASSPLPREYTDTQYF,TGTGCCAGCTCACCACTCCCCCGGGAGTACACAGATACGCAGTATTTT
TRBD1,TRBV6-5,NA,TRBJ1-3,CASSLQGAQDTIYF,TGTGCCAGCAGTTTACAGGGGGCTCAGGACACCATATATTTT
TRBD1,TRBV30,NA,TRBJ1-4,CAWNRDRVDEKLFF,TGTGCCTGGAACCGGGACAGGGTGGATGAAAAACTGTTTTTT
NA,TRBV30,NA,TRBJ2-5,CAWSLGETQYF,TGTGCCTGGTCACTAGGGGAGACCCAGTACTTC
TRBD2,TRBV3-1/TRBV3-2,NA,TRBJ2-1,CASSQEASGSMYEQFF,TGTGCCAGCAGCCAAGAGGCTAGCGGGAGTATGTATGAGCAGTTCTTC
NA,TRBV6-5,NA,TRBJ1-6,CASNQGNSPLHF,TGTGCCAGCAATCAGGGAAATTCACCCCTCCACTTT